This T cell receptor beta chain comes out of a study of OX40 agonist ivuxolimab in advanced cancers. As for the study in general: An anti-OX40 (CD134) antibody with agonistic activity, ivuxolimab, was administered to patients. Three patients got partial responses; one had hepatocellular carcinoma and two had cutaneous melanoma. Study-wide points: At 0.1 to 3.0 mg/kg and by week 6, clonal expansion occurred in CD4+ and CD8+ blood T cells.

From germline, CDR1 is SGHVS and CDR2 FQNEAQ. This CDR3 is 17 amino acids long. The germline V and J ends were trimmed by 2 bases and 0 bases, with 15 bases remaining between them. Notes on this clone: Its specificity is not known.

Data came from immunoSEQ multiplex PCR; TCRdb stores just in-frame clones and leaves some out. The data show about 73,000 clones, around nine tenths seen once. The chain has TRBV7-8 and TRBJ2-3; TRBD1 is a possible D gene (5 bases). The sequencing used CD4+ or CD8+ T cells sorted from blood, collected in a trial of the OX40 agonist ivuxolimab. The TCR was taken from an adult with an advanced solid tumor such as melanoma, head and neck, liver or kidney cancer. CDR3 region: CASSLFDSLTSTDTQYF. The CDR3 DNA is TGTGCCAGCAGCTTATTCGACAGCCTTACTAGCACAGATACGCAGTATTTT.